These 27 T cell receptor beta chains share one sample of origin, sequenced in a study of cytomegalovirus exposure and HLA in healthy donors. PCR involved 60 Vbeta and 13 Jbeta primers. This table comes from immunoSEQ multiplex PCR, and its TCRdb copy is limited to in-frame clones, with some not included. Of tens of thousands of clones in the sample, around 76% were seen once. Input material: PBMCs. The origin of the receptors is a man younger than 45 in good health and CMV-seronegative.

The chain combines TRBV5-1 with TRBJ2-3; maybe TRBD2 (6 bases). This CDR3 has 16 residues. CDR1 is SGHRS, CDR2 YFSETQ, per germline. Trimming took 0 bases from V and 2 from J, leaving 13 bases between them. CDR3 bases: TGCGCCAGCAGCTTGGACGCGGGGACTTCCACAGATACGCAGTATTTT. Amino acid sequence: CASSLDAGTSTDTQYF. Supplemented by reference TRBV5-1 and TRBJ2-3, the full variable domain reads KAGVTQTPRYLIKTRGQQVTLSCSPISGHRSVSWYQQTPGQGLQFLFEYFSETQRNKGNFPGRFSGRQFSNSRSEMNVSTLELGDSALYLCASSLDAGTSTDTQYFGPGTRLTVL.

The chain carries TRBV9 and TRBJ1-1; D remains unclear. Germline values: CDR1 SGDLS, CDR2 YYNGEE. The V end lost 4 bases, the J end lost 1 base, and 8 bases lay between the germline ends. The CDR3 is 13 residues long. The CDR3 DNA is TGTGCCAGCAGCCAAGCTCCGAACACTGAAGCTTTCTTT. Translating gives CASSQAPNTEAFF.

This clone was seen only once. V usage is TRBV7-6 and J usage is TRBJ1-5; no definite D call. CDR3 length: 13 amino acids. Germline assignment: CDR1 SGHVS and CDR2 FNYEAQ. V lost 5 bases and J 0 bases, leaving 5 bases between the germline ends. The CDR3 DNA is TGTGCCAGCAGCAGAGATAGCAATCAGCCCCAGCATTTT. Residues: CASSRDSNQPQHF. The variable domain in full, with the rest retrieved from reference TRBV7-6 and TRBJ1-5, is GAGVSQSPRYKVTKRGQDVALRCDPISGHVSLYWYRQALGQGPEFLTYFNYEAQQDKSGLPNDRFSAERPEGSISTLTIQRTEQRDSAMYRCASSRDSNQPQHFGDGTRLSIL.

The chain employs TRBV11-1 and TRBJ1-1; D gene ambiguous. CDR3 length equals 16 residues. Germline V gene lookup returns CDR1 SGHAT and CDR2 FQDESV (reference sequence). Trimming cost V 0 bases and J 2 bases, with 13 bases left between them. CDR3 nucleotides: TGTGCCAGCAGCTTAGCAAGAGGGCGGGCCAACACTGAAGCTTTCTTT. It encodes CASSLARGRANTEAFF.

The rearrangement links TRBV29-1 to TRBJ2-1; TRBD1 matches 8 bases. Germline CDR1 reads SQVTM; CDR2 reads ANQGSEA. The CDR3 totals 13 residues. The ends lost 6 bases at V and 1 base at J; junction bases unmatched: 2. CDR3 amino acids: CSVRQGSYNEQFF. DNA of the CDR3: TGCAGCGTAAGACAGGGGTCCTACAATGAGCAGTTCTTC.

The genes are TRBV10-3 and TRBJ1-2; a possible D gene is TRBD1 (5 bases). CDR1 and CDR2 from the germline V gene are ENHRY and SYGVKD. The CDR3 has 13 residues. V dropped 3 bases and J dropped 4 bases, with 9 bases sitting between them. The CDR3 DNA sequence: TGTGCCATCAGTGAAGACAGTGCCTATGGCTACACCTTC. Encoded protein: CAISEDSAYGYTF.

This sequence joins TRBV6-1 and TRBJ1-2, with a weak D call TRBD1 (6 bases). The CDR3 is 15 amino acids. The germline V gene encodes CDR1 MNHNS and CDR2 SASEGT. Trimming took 9 bases from V and 7 from J, leaving 24 bases between them. CDR3 protein: CASQGFPGSLGGYTF. Written as DNA, the CDR3 is TGTGCCAGTCAGGGGTTTCCGGGGTCGTTGGGTGGCTACACCTTC.

The gene calls are TRBV29-1 and TRBJ2-7, with TRBD1 identical over 7 bases. Germline V CDR1 and CDR2: SQVTM, ANQGSEA. V trimming: 5 bases; J trimming: 6 bases; junction bases outside the gene matches: 13. The CDR3 is 14 amino acids. CDR3: CSVPTGTGSGEQYF. The CDR3 DNA reads as TGCAGCGTTCCGACAGGGACCGGGTCTGGCGAGCAGTACTTC.

The chain joins TRBV2 to TRBJ2-6; D may be TRBD1 (7 bases). Germline V gene lookup returns CDR1 SNHLY and CDR2 FYNNEI. V lost 6 bases and J lost 2, with 17 bases in between. This CDR3 is built from 17 residues. For the CDR3, the DNA is TGTGCCAGCAGAAGGGGGGACAGTTACCCTGGGGCCAACGTCCTGACTTTC. It yields the protein CASRRGDSYPGANVLTF.

The CDR3 loop is CASSLWAGPHTDTQYF. The CDR3 bases are TGTGCCAGCAGCTTGTGGGCGGGACCGCACACAGATACGCAGTATTTT. V usage is TRBV5-8 and J usage is TRBJ2-3, with D perhaps TRBD2 (6 bases). Trimming left V 1 base short and J 2 bases short, with 14 bases between. Per the germline V gene, CDR1 is SGHTS and CDR2 is YDEGEE. There are 16 residues in the CDR3.

The J gene is TRBJ2-1, the V gene TRBV9; a weak D match, TRBD2 (5 bases). This CDR3 has 15 residues. The germline V and J ends were trimmed by 0 bases and 2 bases, with 9 bases remaining between them. The germline CDR1 and CDR2 sequences are SGDLS and YYNGEE. CDR3 residues: CASSVGSGTYNEQFF. The CDR3 coding sequence is TGTGCCAGCAGCGTAGGGAGCGGAACCTACAATGAGCAGTTCTTC.

The CDR3 DNA reads TGTGCCAGTACGATCCAGCGGACCGAACCAAATCAGCCCCAGCATTTT. Encoded protein: CASTIQRTEPNQPQHF. The V and J genes are TRBV19 and TRBJ1-5; D unclear. The germline V and J ends were trimmed by 7 bases and 4 bases, with 20 bases remaining between them. CDR1 and CDR2 (germline): LNHDA, SQIVND (reference sequence). This CDR3 is 16 amino acids long.

The V and J genes are TRBV9 and TRBJ2-2; TRBD1 matches at 8 bases. Germline V gene sequence: CDR1 SGDLS, CDR2 YYNGEE. V was clipped by 0 bases and J by 2 bases; unmatched bases: 3. The CDR3 loop spans 16 amino acids. The CDR3 sequence: CASSVGPGGNTGELFF. CDR3 DNA sequence: TGTGCCAGCAGCGTAGGGCCAGGGGGCAACACCGGGGAGCTGTTTTTT.

This chain uses TRBV7-9 with TRBJ1-5; 7 positions match TRBD1. With 5 bases clipped from V and 5 bases from J, the junction kept 6 bases outside the gene matches. The CDR3 length is 14 residues. Germline-derived CDR1 and CDR2 are SEHNR and FQNEAQ (reference sequence). CDR3 amino acids: CASSLDRLDQPQHF. Here the CDR3 DNA reads TGTGCCAGCAGCCTGGACAGGCTAGATCAGCCCCAGCATTTT.

The table lists this clone with a count of one. The CDR3 sequence is CASSFVTEAFF. CDR3 nucleotides: TGTGCCAGTAGCTTTGTCACTGAAGCTTTCTTT. The J gene is TRBJ1-1, the V gene TRBV19, with D unclear. The CDR3 contains 11 residues. Germline V CDR1 and CDR2: LNHDA, SQIVND (reference sequence). The V end lost 6 bases, the J end lost 4 bases, and 6 bases lay between the germline ends.

This clone was detected a few times. The J gene is TRBJ2-6, the V gene TRBV5-1; D unresolved. Per germline, CDR1 SGHRS and CDR2 YFSETQ. The CDR3 loop spans 15 amino acids. Between the trimmed V and J ends, which lost 6 bases and 0 bases, there was a span of 10 bases. Here the CDR3 DNA reads TGCGCCAGCACCATACTATACTCTGGGGCCAACGTCCTGACTTTC. Residues: CASTILYSGANVLTF.

This chain joins TRBV5-1 and TRBJ1-5, with TRBD1 matching 8 bases. The V and J ends lost 0 bases and 7 bases, in that order; junction bases with no gene match: 12. Germline V gene lookup returns CDR1 SGHRS and CDR2 YFSETQ. The CDR3 runs 17 residues. CDR3: CASSLDGRGPLNQPQHF. CDR3 nucleotides: TGCGCCAGCAGCTTGGATGGCAGGGGGCCCCTTAACCAGCCCCAGCATTTT. Using reference TRBV5-1 and TRBJ1-5 for the parts outside the CDR3, the full variable domain is KAGVTQTPRYLIKTRGQQVTLSCSPISGHRSVSWYQQTPGQGLQFLFEYFSETQRNKGNFPGRFSGRQFSNSRSEMNVSTLELGDSALYLCASSLDGRGPLNQPQHFGDGTRLSIL.

The J gene is TRBJ1-3, the V gene TRBV18, with D unclear. In germline, CDR1 is KGHSH, CDR2 LQKENI. Trimming removed 3 bases at V and 0 bases at J, with 12 bases between. The CDR3 runs to 16 residues. The CDR3: CASSPLHRFSGNTIYF. In DNA, the CDR3 is TGTGCCAGCTCACCCTTACACCGTTTCTCTGGAAACACCATATATTTT.

The chain joins TRBV15 to TRBJ2-7; possible D gene TRBD2, 6 bases. Trimming shortened V by 3 bases and J by 0 bases, and 18 bases separated the two germline ends. The germline V gene has CDR1 LNHNV and CDR2 YYDKDF (reference sequence). The CDR3 extends over 17 amino acids. The CDR3 loop is CATSSHGRAGCSYEQYV. The CDR3 DNA reads as TGTGCCACCAGCAGCCACGGCCGGGCGGGATGCTCCTACGAGCAGTACGTC.

This sequence joins TRBV15 and TRBJ1-2; D not resolved. Trimming removed 0 bases from V and 7 bases from J, with 21 bases in between. The CDR3 consists of 17 residues. The germline gives CDR1 LNHNV, CDR2 YYDKDF (reference sequence). The DNA for the CDR3 is TGTGCCACCAGCAGAGATGGAGGCGGGGTAACGGCGGGTGGCTACACCTTC. Protein sequence: CATSRDGGGVTAGGYTF.

The V call is TRBV18, the J call TRBJ2-1; TRBD1 matches 9 bases. This CDR3 is built from 16 residues. V lost 2 bases and J lost 4; bases outside the gene matches: 6. CDR1 is KGHSH and CDR2 is LQKENI in the germline V gene. CDR3 sequence reads: CASSPNRGLSYNEQFF. Written as DNA, the CDR3 is TGTGCCAGCTCACCAAACAGGGGGCTTTCGTACAATGAGCAGTTCTTC.

This sequence joins TRBV5-6 and TRBJ1-2, with TRBD1 as a possible D gene (6 bases). Germline lookup yields CDR1 SGHDT and CDR2 YYEEEE. The CDR3 sequence is 13 residues long. V was clipped by 0 bases and J by 6 bases, with 9 bases between them. CDR3 residues: CASSLGYRDGYTF. In nucleotides, the CDR3 is TGTGCCAGCAGCTTGGGATACAGGGATGGCTACACCTTC.

The chain is built from TRBV29-1 and TRBJ1-4, with a weak D call TRBD1 (5 bases). V was trimmed by 7 bases and J by 5 bases, leaving 11 bases between them. Germline V gene lookup returns CDR1 SQVTM and CDR2 ANQGSEA. The CDR3 sequence is 12 residues long. The CDR3 sequence: CSGGGGNEKLFF. CDR3 nucleotide sequence: TGCAGCGGGGGGGGAGGGAATGAAAAACTGTTTTTT.

In this sample, this clone turned up a few times. This chain connects TRBV9 to TRBJ2-2; no firm D call. Deletions cut 0 bases from V and 0 bases from J, with 6 bases between. CDR1 and CDR2 (germline): SGDLS, YYNGEE. This CDR3 is 15 amino acids long. The CDR3 loop is CASSVVAANTGELFF. The CDR3, as DNA: TGTGCCAGCAGCGTAGTTGCGGCGAACACCGGGGAGCTGTTTTTT.

J is TRBJ1-1 and V is TRBV19; D unresolved. V lost 7 bases and J lost 4, with 19 bases in between. The CDR3 loop spans 15 amino acids. In germline, CDR1 is LNHDA, CDR2 SQIVND (reference sequence). In DNA, the CDR3 is TGTGCCAGTATGGTCCGGGGAAGTGCGGGCACTGAAGCTTTCTTT. Translated, it gives CASMVRGSAGTEAFF.

The chain carries TRBV19 and TRBJ2-1; 9 nucleotides agree with TRBD2. The CDR3 runs to 15 residues. V lost 3 bases and J lost 9; bases outside the gene matches: 9. The germline CDR1 and CDR2 sequences are LNHDA and SQIVND (reference sequence). CDR3 sequence: CASSILAGSVSEQFF. As DNA, the CDR3 is TGTGCCAGTAGTATCCTAGCGGGGTCCGTGAGTGAGCAGTTCTTC.

The rearrangement joins TRBV4-3 to TRBJ2-7, with 8 nucleotides matching TRBD1. The length of the CDR3 is 14 residues. In germline, CDR1 is LGHNA, CDR2 YSLEER. V trimming: 0 bases; J trimming: 3 bases; junction bases outside the gene matches: 1. As DNA, the CDR3 is TGCGCCAGCAGCCAAGAAACAGGGGGCTACGAGCAGTACTTC. Translating gives CASSQETGGYEQYF.